Reported below is one T cell receptor (beta chain). The sample belongs to a study of T cell clones after liver transplantation. Germline V gene lookup returns CDR1 MGHRA and CDR2 YSYEKL. The CDR3 runs 15 residues. V lost 2 bases to trimming and J lost 3 bases; unmatched junction nucleotides: 6. Sequencing used immunoSEQ multiplex PCR; TCRdb keeps in-frame clones, though not all of them. The sample yields some 7,900 clones, 80% seen once. The sample was CD8+ T cells from blood, taken before liver transplant. The receptor's source is a human donor who received a liver transplant. This sequence joins TRBV4-1 and TRBJ2-5; 7 nucleotides match TRBD1. The CDR3 DNA reads TGCGCCAGCAGCCAAATTGCCACAGGGGAAGAGACCCAGTACTTC. It is translated as CASSQIATGEETQYF.